Described below is a single T cell receptor beta chain sequence and its context. No antigen is known for it. Selected positively for CCR7 and CD45RO-negative, naive CD8 cells excluded terminally differentiated effector memory CD45RA+ cells. The material for each subset, its genomic DNA, was split evenly across several immunoSEQ plates. In the original processing: From ImmunoSEQ came sequences covering only the junction and carrying no quality scores, so filtering differed. Some clones are missing from TCRdb's copy, which holds only in-frame ones; the method was immunoSEQ multiplex PCR. Clone size and the V and J calls come from that table; the DNA yielded D and trimming. The sample has roughly 2,000,000 clones; 85% to 95% are singletons. The germline V gene encodes CDR1 SGHNT and CDR2 YYREEE (reference sequence). CDR3 size: 15 residues. J gave up 2 bases and V 4 bases, and 8 bases lay outside the gene matches.

These data are taken from a study of shared clonotypes between healthy human individuals. Study-level findings and limits: Between a few donors, naive CD4 clonotypes were shared at a level of approximately 5%. Estimated richness was generally greater in naive than memory subsets.

The TCR originated in a man younger than 30 in good health. Some clones in this sample may be carry-over from other donors' samples. Sample: naive CD8+ T cells from PBMCs. The chain recombines TRBV5-4 with TRBJ2-7; TRBD2 matches 8 bases. CDR3 coding DNA: TGTGCCAGCAGCATAAAGCGGGAGAGGACCTACGAGCAGTACTTC. Its translation: CASSIKRERTYEQYF.